This T cell receptor beta chain derives from a study of blood T cell repertoires in COVID-19. Study as a whole: Whether acute or convalescent, the COVID-19 samples came from the United States, Italy and Spain. The cDNA or gDNA used as material had been derived from T cells, B-cell-depleted T cells, or PBMCs.

Germline trimming cut 3 bases from V and 7 bases from J; bases unmatched to any gene: 3. The CDR3 extends over 13 amino acids. CDR1 and CDR2 from the germline V gene are ENHRY and SYGVKD. In the source study's methods: Estimated nucleated cell counts came from reference gene primer amplification. Using immunoSEQ multiplex PCR, the repertoire was profiled, and TCRdb retains in-frame clones only, with some absent. That table gives V, J and clone size, and the DNA gave D and trimming. The sample has 370,000 or so clones, around 84% seen once. In this sample, this clone turned up once. The clonotype originates from a human donor with acute or convalescent COVID-19. The donor label of this sample is uncertain. Sequenced input: peripheral blood. This chain connects TRBV10-3 to TRBJ1-2; the match to TRBD1 covers 9 bases. CDR3 DNA: TGTGCCATCAGTGACGGGACAGGGATTGGCTACACCTTC. Translating gives CAISDGTGIGYTF.